The 4 T cell receptor beta chains presented below share a single source sample, sequenced in a study of blood T cell repertoires in COVID-19. TCRdb's table, derived via immunoSEQ multiplex PCR, lists solely in-frame clones and lacks some. The profile covers about 170,000 clones, with about 86% appearing a single time and about 6.5% taken by the ten largest. Specimen: peripheral blood. The source of these receptors is a woman aged 80 or over in a cohort sampled during active or convalescent COVID-19.

This chain links TRBV3-1 (or the pseudogene TRBV3-2) with TRBJ2-3; 13 bases match TRBD2. With 3 bases clipped from V and 5 bases from J, the junction kept 11 bases outside the gene matches. Germline-derived CDR1 and CDR2 are LGHDT and YNNKEL (reference sequence). The CDR3 sequence is 18 residues long. The CDR3 protein is CASSHARLAGGFGDTQYF. The CDR3 DNA follows: TGTGCCAGCAGCCACGCCCGACTAGCGGGGGGTTTTGGAGATACGCAGTATTTT.

This clone was counted once. V is TRBV5-5 and J is TRBJ1-1, with D possibly TRBD1 on 6 matching bases. This CDR3 is 15 amino acids long. The germline V gene encodes CDR1 SGHKS and CDR2 YYEKEE (reference sequence). The V end lost 5 bases, the J end lost 3 bases, and 17 bases lay between the germline ends. The DNA of the CDR3 is TGTGCCAGCAGACGACCTCCCCACAGGGACACTGAAGCTTTCTTT. Protein: CASRRPPHRDTEAFF.

The chain uses TRBV7-2 and TRBJ1-2; possibly TRBD1 for D (5 bases). The CDR3 totals 14 residues. Germline assignment: CDR1 SGHTA and CDR2 FQGNSA. V gave up 1 base and J gave up 7 bases, with 13 bases separating them. The CDR3 coding sequence is TGTGCCAGCAGCTTAGTTCACCAAAGGGGTGGCTACACCTTC. This gives the protein CASSLVHQRGGYTF.

Many counts were recorded for this clone. This CDR3 reads CASRPGTFLSAGNTIYF. DNA of the CDR3: TGTGCCAGCAGACCTGGGACATTCCTTTCTGCTGGAAACACCATATATTTT. The chain couples TRBV3-1 (or the pseudogene TRBV3-2) to TRBJ1-3; a possible D gene is TRBD1 (6 bases). The germline V gene has CDR1 LGHDT and CDR2 YNNKEL (reference sequence). CDR3 length: 17 residues. V was trimmed by 6 bases and J by 2 bases, leaving 20 bases between them.